The 2 T cell receptor beta chains listed next were all sequenced from one sample in a study of blood T cell repertoires in COVID-19. Clones were read by immunoSEQ multiplex PCR, and TCRdb kept only the in-frame ones, dropping some. The table shows around 220,000 clones, with about nine tenths occurring only once. Sequencing input: PBMCs or T cells enriched from blood (not recorded which). The source of these receptors is a woman younger than 30 who had recovered from COVID-19.

Here the CDR3 reads CATLDRSNTEAFF. In nucleotides, the CDR3 is TGTGCCACTCTGGACAGGTCGAACACTGAAGCTTTCTTT. The V call is TRBV19, the J call TRBJ1-1, with 7 bases matching TRBD1. Per the germline V gene, CDR1 is LNHDA and CDR2 is SQIVND (reference sequence). CDR3 length: 13 residues. V shed 10 bases, J shed 1 base, and the junction held 6 bases outside the gene matches.

The V and J genes are TRBV2 and TRBJ1-1, with TRBD1 as a possible D gene (5 bases). The CDR3 sequence is 13 residues long. With 3 bases removed from V and 4 bases from J, the gap between germline ends came to 9 bases. The germline V gene has CDR1 SNHLY and CDR2 FYNNEI. The CDR3 DNA sequence: TGTGCCAGCAGTGACAGGGTAGGCACTGAAGCTTTCTTT. This encodes CASSDRVGTEAFF.